This record concerns one TCR beta chain sequence. Its matching antigen is unknown. V lost 4 bases to trimming and J lost 4 bases; unmatched junction nucleotides: 6. Germline V lookup: CDR1 SQVTM, CDR2 ANQGSEA. There are 14 residues in the CDR3. Use of 60 Vbeta and 13 Jbeta primers characterized the PCR. Produced via immunoSEQ multiplex PCR; TCRdb's table is partial and in-frame only. The sample has about 200,000 clones, more than 75% seen once; the top ten hold 1.3%. The data derive from a study of cytomegalovirus exposure and HLA in healthy donors. Study-level background: Early on, a data release was issued that held 65 million to 100 million unique TCRs from HLA-typed donors.

Whole-study findings and limits: There were some public TCRs occurring in many donors, but most TCR sequences were rare. Reportedly, a later analysis found an Asian-associated ancestry cluster had fewer N-insertions than the roughly 670-donor mean. Common viral pathogens seemed, in a later analysis, to connect with several of the most significant clusters.

Sequencing input: PBMCs. The sequence was collected from a man between 25 and 39 years old in good health and CMV-seronegative. The chain carries TRBV29-1 and TRBJ2-7, with 11 bases lining up with TRBD1. The CDR3 loop is CSVVRDRGSYEQYF. For the CDR3, the DNA is TGCAGCGTTGTCCGGGACAGGGGGAGTTACGAGCAGTACTTC.